This TCR beta chain appears in the sequencing data of a study of shared clonotypes between healthy human individuals. Study-wide context: A donor's plate count was three for CD4 naive and three for CD4 memory; CD8 naive had two and CD8 memory one. Study results and limitations: For naive CD4 cells, roughly 5% of clonotypes were shared across a handful of donors.

As concerns this clone: Its antigen is unidentified.

Participating donors were healthy, HIV-negative adults free of recent acute infections or vaccinations. CDR1 is LNHNV and CDR2 is YYDKDF in the germline V gene (reference sequence). Trimming stripped 2 bases from V and 6 bases from J, with 9 bases between. This CDR3 region has 13 residues. Researchers ran the assay at a deep level. The data were produced by immunoSEQ multiplex PCR, yet TCRdb's version contains in-frame clones alone and is incomplete. The sample comprises 2 million to 2.5 million clones, about nine tenths of which are singletons, and around 0.38% rests with the top ten. V and J are TRBV15 and TRBJ2-3; tentatively, D is TRBD1 (5 bases). What was sequenced was naive CD4+ T cells from PBMCs. Subset described: CD45RA+ positively selected. The source of this sequence is a man between 18 and 29 years old in good health. Some clones in this sample may be carry-over from other donors' samples. DNA of the CDR3: TGTGCCACCAGCAGAACCAGGGCGGATACGCAGTATTTT. Translating it yields CATSRTRADTQYF.